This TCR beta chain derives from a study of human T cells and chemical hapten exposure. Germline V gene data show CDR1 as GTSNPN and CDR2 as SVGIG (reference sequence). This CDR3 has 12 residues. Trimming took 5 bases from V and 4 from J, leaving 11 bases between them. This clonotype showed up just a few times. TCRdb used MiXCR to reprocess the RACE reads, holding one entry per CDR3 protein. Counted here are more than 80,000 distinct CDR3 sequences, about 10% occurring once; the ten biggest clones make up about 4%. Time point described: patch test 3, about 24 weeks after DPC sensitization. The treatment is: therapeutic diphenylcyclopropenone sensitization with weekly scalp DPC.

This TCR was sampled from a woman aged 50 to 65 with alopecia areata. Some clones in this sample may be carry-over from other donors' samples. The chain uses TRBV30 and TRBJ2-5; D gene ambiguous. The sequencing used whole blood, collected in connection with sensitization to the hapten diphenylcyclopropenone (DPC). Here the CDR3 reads CAWSPGPETQYF. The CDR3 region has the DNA TGTGCCTGGTCTCCAGGTCCAGAGACCCAGTACTTC. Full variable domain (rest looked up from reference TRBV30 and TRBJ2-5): SQTIHQWPATLVQPVGSPLSLECTVEGTSNPNLYWYRQAAGRGLQLLFYSVGIGQISSEVPQNLSASRPQDRQFILSSKKLLLSDSGFYLCAWSPGPETQYFGPGTRLLVL.